Below are 9 T cell receptor beta chains sequenced from a single sample in a study of cytomegalovirus exposure and HLA in healthy donors. The PCR ran on 60 Vbeta and 13 Jbeta primers. Assay: immunoSEQ multiplex PCR; the TCRdb copy retains only in-frame clones and omits some. The data hold about 93,000 clones, with roughly four fifths observed a single time. The sample consisted of PBMCs. The source of these receptors is a man aged 25 to 40 in good health and CMV-seronegative.

This clone has just one count. This chain connects TRBV7-6 to TRBJ1-2; TRBD1 matches at 8 bases. With V trimmed by 5 bases and J by 5 bases, 7 bases remained unmatched. The germline gives CDR1 SGHVS, CDR2 FNYEAQ. This CDR3 contains 14 residues. The CDR3 nucleotides read TGTGCCAGCAGCAGTGGGACAGGTGATTATGGCTACACCTTC. Amino acids: CASSSGTGDYGYTF. The full variable domain, in which reference TRBV7-6 and TRBJ1-2 provide the parts outside the CDR3, is GAGVSQSPRYKVTKRGQDVALRCDPISGHVSLYWYRQALGQGPEFLTYFNYEAQQDKSGLPNDRFSAERPEGSISTLTIQRTEQRDSAMYRCASSSGTGDYGYTFGSGTRLTVV.

J is TRBJ1-5 and V is TRBV27; 8 bases map to TRBD1. Germline CDR1 MNHEY, CDR2 SMNVEV (reference sequence). Losses at the gene ends were 3 bases for V and 7 bases for J; bases not matched to a gene: 2. The CDR3 consists of 13 residues. CDR3 DNA sequence: TGTGCCAGCAGTTTGAACAGGGGGCAGCCCCAGCATTTT. This encodes CASSLNRGQPQHF.

This chain connects TRBV7-2 to TRBJ2-2; weak D call: TRBD1 (5 bases). CDR1 is SGHTA and CDR2 is FQGNSA in the germline V gene. Trimming pared 6 bases from V and 3 bases from J, leaving 23 bases between. CDR3 size: 18 residues. CDR3 amino acids: CASRKPWGRPRDTGELFF. CDR3 nucleotide sequence: TGTGCCAGCAGAAAGCCCTGGGGCAGGCCCCGTGACACCGGGGAGCTGTTTTTT.

The chain carries TRBV9 and TRBJ1-2, with D perhaps matching TRBD1 (5 bases). V was pared by 0 bases and J by 4 bases, with 10 bases between. CDR1 is SGDLS and CDR2 is YYNGEE in the germline V gene. The CDR3 runs to 14 residues. CDR3 region: CASSVEQEGYGYTF. The CDR3 region has the DNA TGTGCCAGCAGCGTAGAACAGGAGGGCTATGGCTACACCTTC.

This clone has more than one count but fewer than ten. J is TRBJ2-7 and V is TRBV7-9; TRBD1 matches 8 bases. V lost 5 bases, J lost 6 bases, and 6 bases stayed unmatched. The CDR3 runs 13 residues. Looked up from germline, CDR1 is SEHNR and CDR2 is FQNEAQ (reference sequence). Here the CDR3 DNA reads TGTGCCAGCAGCGCCCGGGACAGGCGCGAGCAGTACTTC. Amino acids: CASSARDRREQYF.

This rearrangement joins TRBV7-9 to TRBJ1-1, with D tentatively TRBD1 (6 bases). With 5 bases removed from V and 2 bases from J, the gap between germline ends came to 12 bases. The germline gives CDR1 SEHNR, CDR2 FQNEAQ (reference sequence). This CDR3 is 14 amino acids long. The CDR3 DNA reads as TGTGCCAGCAGCCCCCGGACAGCAAACACTGAAGCTTTCTTT. As protein: CASSPRTANTEAFF.

The chain joins TRBV5-8 to TRBJ1-2; D is possibly TRBD1 (6 bases). Germline V gene lookup returns CDR1 SGHTS and CDR2 YDEGEE. Deletions cut 1 base from V and 3 bases from J, with 16 bases between. The CDR3 loop spans 16 amino acids. The CDR3: CASSLLLVRGDYGYTF. Here the CDR3 DNA reads TGTGCCAGCAGCTTGTTGCTGGTCAGGGGAGACTATGGCTACACCTTC.

The V gene is TRBV27, the J gene TRBJ2-3; D may be TRBD2 (5 bases). Trimming cost V 0 bases and J 1 base, with 17 bases left between them. CDR3 length equals 18 residues. Germline values: CDR1 MNHEY, CDR2 SMNVEV (reference sequence). DNA of the CDR3: TGTGCCAGCAGTTTATCTGGGCGGTTGCGGCGGGGCACAGATACGCAGTATTTT. It is translated as CASSLSGRLRRGTDTQYF.

This clone was seen only a few times. The gene calls are TRBV11-2 and TRBJ1-4; D perhaps matches TRBD1 (6 bases). Trimming removed 4 bases at V and 6 bases at J, with 15 bases between. The CDR3 length is 15 residues. The V gene's germline CDR1 is SGHAT and CDR2 FQNNGV. CDR3 in amino acids: CASSSRGIRYEKLFF. DNA for the CDR3: TGTGCCAGCAGCTCTAGGGGGATTCGGTATGAAAAACTGTTTTTT.